Below are 10 T cell receptor beta chains sequenced from a single sample in a study of blood T cell repertoires in COVID-19. The assay was immunoSEQ multiplex PCR, and TCRdb's table has in-frame clones only and misses some. This table has 200,000 to 250,000 clones, 80% to 85% appearing once. Sample: peripheral blood. The receptor source for this set is a woman aged 18 to 35 with acute or convalescent COVID-19.

At least ten counts were recorded for this clone. In DNA form, the CDR3 reads TGTGCCAGCAGCCCTGGACTAGCGGGAGGGCCCTCGAGCACAGATACGCAGTATTTT. This sequence encodes CASSPGLAGGPSSTDTQYF. The rearrangement links TRBV7-2 to TRBJ2-3, with 15 bases matching TRBD2. Germline trimming cut 5 bases from V and 0 bases from J; bases unmatched to any gene: 9. The length of the CDR3 is 19 residues. Per germline, CDR1 SGHTA and CDR2 FQGNSA.

The V call is TRBV6-5, the J call TRBJ1-1; TRBD1 matches at 8 bases. CDR3 length: 14 residues. Germline loops: CDR1 MNHEY, CDR2 SVGAGI. V gave up 5 bases and J gave up 6 bases; unmatched junction bases: 8. The CDR3 is CASSPPGQASEAFF. DNA of the CDR3: TGTGCCAGCAGTCCACCGGGACAGGCTTCTGAAGCTTTCTTT.

The rearrangement joins TRBV7-3 to TRBJ1-1; D uncertain. Germline V CDR1 and CDR2: SGHTA, FQGTGA. The CDR3 consists of 18 residues. Deletions cut 1 base from V and 2 bases from J, with 20 bases between. CDR3 nucleotides: TGTGCCAGCAGCTTAAAGGGAGGTGAAAACCGAAGAAACACTGAAGCTTTCTTT. Protein: CASSLKGGENRRNTEAFF. Variable domain in full (rest from reference TRBV7-3 and TRBJ1-1): GAGVSQTPSNKVTEKGKYVELRCDPISGHTALYWYRQSLGQGPEFLIYFQGTGAADDSGLPNDRFFAVRPEGSVSTLKIQRTERGDSAVYLCASSLKGGENRRNTEAFFGQGTRLTVV.

The V gene is TRBV7-2, the J gene TRBJ2-1; 9 bases line up with TRBD2. The CDR3 is 14 residues long. Per the germline V gene, CDR1 is SGHTA and CDR2 is FQGNSA. Unmatched junction bases numbered 2, after V lost 6 bases and J lost 2 bases. The CDR3, as DNA: TGTGCCAGCAGTAGACTAGCGGCCTACAATGAGCAGTTCTTC. Protein: CASSRLAAYNEQFF.

The rearrangement uses TRBV14 and TRBJ2-7, with TRBD2 matching over 8 bases. Losses at the gene ends were 3 bases for V and 3 bases for J; bases not matched to a gene: 10. The length of the CDR3 is 16 residues. In germline, CDR1 is SGHDN, CDR2 FVKESK. The CDR3 sequence: CASSQQPGLGLYEQYF. Written as DNA, the CDR3 is TGTGCCAGCAGCCAGCAACCGGGACTAGGCCTCTACGAGCAGTACTTC.

This rearrangement joins TRBV19 to TRBJ2-5, with a weak D call TRBD1 (6 bases). Germline lookup yields CDR1 LNHDA and CDR2 SQIVND (reference sequence). Trimming shortened V by 4 bases and J by 3 bases, and 18 bases separated the two germline ends. This CDR3 region has 16 residues. The CDR3 region is CASSTPGQYKKETQYF. Written as DNA, the CDR3 is TGTGCCAGTAGTACCCCTGGACAGTACAAAAAAGAGACCCAGTACTTC.

The V and J genes are TRBV5-1 and TRBJ2-7; D is perhaps TRBD1 (6 bases). The CDR3 runs to 15 residues. With 3 bases removed from V and 4 bases from J, the gap between germline ends came to 17 bases. Per the germline V gene, CDR1 is SGHRS and CDR2 is YFSETQ. The CDR3, as DNA: TGCGCCAGCAGCTACGGCCCCGGACAGAATTACGAGCAGTACTTC. Encoded protein: CASSYGPGQNYEQYF.

This clone was detected only a few times. V usage is TRBV30 and J usage is TRBJ1-4; 9 bases agree with TRBD1. CDR1 and CDR2 (germline): GTSNPN, SVGIG (reference sequence). Unmatched junction bases numbered 1, after V lost 3 bases and J lost 8 bases. The CDR3 is 12 amino acids. The CDR3 region has the DNA TGTGCCTGGAGACAGGGGGCAGAAAAACTGTTTTTT. Translation: CAWRQGAEKLFF.

The chain is built from TRBV19 and TRBJ2-7; 9 bases fit TRBD2. The CDR3 runs to 14 residues. Unmatched junction bases numbered 1, after V lost 4 bases and J lost 0 bases. CDR1 LNHDA and CDR2 SQIVND come from the germline V gene (reference sequence). CDR3 sequence reads: CASSKREASYEQYF. CDR3 coding DNA: TGTGCCAGTAGTAAGCGGGAGGCCTCCTACGAGCAGTACTTC.

The chain recombines TRBV28 with TRBJ1-1, with a weak D call TRBD1 (5 bases). The CDR3 spans 16 residues. The germline V gene encodes CDR1 MDHEN and CDR2 SYDVKM. Between the trimmed V and J ends, which lost 6 bases and 1 base, there was a span of 18 bases. CDR3 bases: TGTGCCAGCAGCCTACGATCGTGGACACCGAACACTGAAGCTTTCTTT. Translation gives CASSLRSWTPNTEAFF.